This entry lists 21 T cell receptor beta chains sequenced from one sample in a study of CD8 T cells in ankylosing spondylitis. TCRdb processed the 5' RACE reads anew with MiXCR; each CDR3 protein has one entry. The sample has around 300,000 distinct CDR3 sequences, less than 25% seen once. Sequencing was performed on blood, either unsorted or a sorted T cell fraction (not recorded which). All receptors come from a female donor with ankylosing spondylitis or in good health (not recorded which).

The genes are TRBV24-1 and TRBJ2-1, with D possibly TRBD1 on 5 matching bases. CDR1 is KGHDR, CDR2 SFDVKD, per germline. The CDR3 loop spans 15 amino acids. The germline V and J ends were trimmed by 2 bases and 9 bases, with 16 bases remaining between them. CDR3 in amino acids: CATSDSRALDTEQFF. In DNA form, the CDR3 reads TGTGCCACCAGTGATTCCCGGGCTCTGGACACTGAGCAGTTCTTC.

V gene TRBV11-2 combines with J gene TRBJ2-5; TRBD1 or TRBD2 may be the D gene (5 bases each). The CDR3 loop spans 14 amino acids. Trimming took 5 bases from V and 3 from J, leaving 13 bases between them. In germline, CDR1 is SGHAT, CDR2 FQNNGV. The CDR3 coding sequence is TGTGCCAGCAGCCCCGGGACGGACAAAGAGACCCAGTACTTC. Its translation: CASSPGTDKETQYF.

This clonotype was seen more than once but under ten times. For the CDR3, the DNA is TGTGCCAGCAGTGCCCCAGTCACTGAAGCTTTCTTT. Encoded protein: CASSAPVTEAFF. This sequence joins TRBV2 and TRBJ1-1, with D unclear. The CDR3 covers 12 residues. The V gene's germline CDR1 is SNHLY and CDR2 FYNNEI. The V end was cut by 4 bases, the J end by 4 bases, with 7 bases between.

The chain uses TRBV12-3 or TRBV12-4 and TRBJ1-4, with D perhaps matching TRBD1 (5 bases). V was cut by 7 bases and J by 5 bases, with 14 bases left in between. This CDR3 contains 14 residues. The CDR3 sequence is CASISDRWNEKLFF. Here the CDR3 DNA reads TGTGCCAGCATTTCCGACAGATGGAATGAAAAACTGTTTTTT.

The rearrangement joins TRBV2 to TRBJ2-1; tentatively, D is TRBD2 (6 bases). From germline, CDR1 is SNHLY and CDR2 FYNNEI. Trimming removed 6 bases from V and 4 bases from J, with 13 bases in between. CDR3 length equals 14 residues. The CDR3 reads CASSDGSWYNEQFF. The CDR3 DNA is TGTGCCAGCAGCGACGGGAGTTGGTACAATGAGCAGTTCTTC. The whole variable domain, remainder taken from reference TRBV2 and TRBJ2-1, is EPEVTQTPSHQVTQMGQEVILRCVPISNHLYFYWYRQILGQKVEFLVSFYNNEISEKSEIFDDQFSVERPDGSNFTLKIRSTKLEDSAMYFCASSDGSWYNEQFFGPGTRLTVL.

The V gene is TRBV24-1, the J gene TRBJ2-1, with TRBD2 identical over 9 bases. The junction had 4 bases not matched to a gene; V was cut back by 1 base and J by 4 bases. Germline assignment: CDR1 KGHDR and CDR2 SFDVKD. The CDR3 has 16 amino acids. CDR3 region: CATSDLNSGRYNEQFF. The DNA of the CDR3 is TGTGCCACCAGTGATTTAAATAGCGGGAGATACAATGAGCAGTTCTTC.

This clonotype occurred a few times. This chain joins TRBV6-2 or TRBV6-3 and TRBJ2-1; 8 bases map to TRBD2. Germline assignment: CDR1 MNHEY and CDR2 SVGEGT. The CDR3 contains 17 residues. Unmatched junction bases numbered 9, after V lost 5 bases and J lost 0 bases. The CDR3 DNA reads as TGTGCCAGCAGTACCCTAGCGGGCCCGAGCTCCTACAATGAGCAGTTCTTC. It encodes CASSTLAGPSSYNEQFF.

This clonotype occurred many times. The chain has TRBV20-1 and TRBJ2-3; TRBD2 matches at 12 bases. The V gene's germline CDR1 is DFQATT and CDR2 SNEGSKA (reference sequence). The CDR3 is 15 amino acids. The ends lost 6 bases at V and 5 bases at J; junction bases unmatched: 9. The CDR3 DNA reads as TGCAGTGCGGGAGGACTAGCGGGATTAGGAGATACGCAGTATTTT. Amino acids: CSAGGLAGLGDTQYF.

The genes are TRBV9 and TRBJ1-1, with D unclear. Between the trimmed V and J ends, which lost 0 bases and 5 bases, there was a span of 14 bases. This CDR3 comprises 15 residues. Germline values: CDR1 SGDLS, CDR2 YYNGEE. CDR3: CASSVGNRLATEAFF. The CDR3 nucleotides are TGTGCCAGCAGCGTAGGAAACAGATTGGCGACTGAAGCTTTCTTT.

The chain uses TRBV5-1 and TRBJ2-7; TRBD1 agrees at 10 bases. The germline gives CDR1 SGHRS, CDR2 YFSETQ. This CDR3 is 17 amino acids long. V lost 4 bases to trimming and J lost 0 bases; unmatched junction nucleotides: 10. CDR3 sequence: CASSLASGTGVSYEQYF. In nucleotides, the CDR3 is TGCGCCAGCAGCCTGGCCTCCGGGACAGGGGTCTCCTACGAGCAGTACTTC.

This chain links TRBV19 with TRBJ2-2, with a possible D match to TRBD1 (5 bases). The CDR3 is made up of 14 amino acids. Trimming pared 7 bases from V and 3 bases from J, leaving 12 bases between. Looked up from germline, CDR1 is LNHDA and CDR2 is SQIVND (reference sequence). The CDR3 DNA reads TGTGCCAGTAAGGAAGGGGCCTACACCGGGGAGCTGTTTTTT. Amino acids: CASKEGAYTGELFF.

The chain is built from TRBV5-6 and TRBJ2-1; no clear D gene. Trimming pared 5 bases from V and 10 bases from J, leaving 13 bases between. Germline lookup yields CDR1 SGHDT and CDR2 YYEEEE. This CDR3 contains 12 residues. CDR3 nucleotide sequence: TGTGCCAGCAGGATTCTTAGCAGGGAGCAGTTCTTC. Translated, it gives CASRILSREQFF.

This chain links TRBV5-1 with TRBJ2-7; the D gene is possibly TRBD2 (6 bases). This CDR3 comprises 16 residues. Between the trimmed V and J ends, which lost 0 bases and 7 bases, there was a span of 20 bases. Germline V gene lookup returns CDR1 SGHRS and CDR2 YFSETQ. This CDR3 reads CASSLGGTSTSREQYF. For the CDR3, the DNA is TGCGCCAGCAGCTTGGGCGGTACATCGACTAGTCGTGAGCAGTACTTC.

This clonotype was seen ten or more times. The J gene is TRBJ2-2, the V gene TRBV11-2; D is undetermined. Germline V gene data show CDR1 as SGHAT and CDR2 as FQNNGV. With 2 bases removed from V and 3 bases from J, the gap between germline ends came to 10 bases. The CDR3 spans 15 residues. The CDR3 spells CASSLRTAYTGELFF. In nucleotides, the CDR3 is TGTGCCAGCAGCTTAAGAACGGCCTACACCGGGGAGCTGTTTTTT.

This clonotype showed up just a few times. This chain's CDR3 is CSARIPRDRGYNEQFF. In DNA form, the CDR3 reads TGCAGTGCTAGAATCCCCCGGGACAGGGGGTACAATGAGCAGTTCTTC. The chain is built from TRBV20-1 and TRBJ2-1, with 11 positions matching TRBD1. V was clipped by 2 bases and J by 4 bases; unmatched bases: 7. The CDR3 extends over 16 amino acids. CDR1 is DFQATT and CDR2 is SNEGSKA in the germline V gene (reference sequence).

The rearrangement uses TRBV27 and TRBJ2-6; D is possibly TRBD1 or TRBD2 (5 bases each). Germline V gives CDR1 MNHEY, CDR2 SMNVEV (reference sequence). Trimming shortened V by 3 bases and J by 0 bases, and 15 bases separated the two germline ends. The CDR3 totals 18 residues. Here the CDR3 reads CASSFLGRGSSGANVLTF. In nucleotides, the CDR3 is TGTGCCAGCAGTTTTCTGGGACGGGGAAGCTCTGGGGCCAACGTCCTGACTTTC.

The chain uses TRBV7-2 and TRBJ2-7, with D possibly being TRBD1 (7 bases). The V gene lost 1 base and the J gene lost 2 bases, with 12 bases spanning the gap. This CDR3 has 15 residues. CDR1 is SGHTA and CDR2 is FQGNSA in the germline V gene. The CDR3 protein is CASSLVAGGTYEQYF. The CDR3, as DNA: TGTGCCAGCAGCTTAGTGGCAGGGGGGACCTACGAGCAGTACTTC.

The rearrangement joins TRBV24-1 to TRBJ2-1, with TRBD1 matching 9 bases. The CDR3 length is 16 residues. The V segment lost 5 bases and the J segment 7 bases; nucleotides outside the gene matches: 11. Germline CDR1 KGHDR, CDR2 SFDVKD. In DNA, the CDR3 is TGTGCCACCAGTGGGCCGGGACAGGGTTCGTGGAATGAGCAGTTCTTC. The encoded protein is CATSGPGQGSWNEQFF.

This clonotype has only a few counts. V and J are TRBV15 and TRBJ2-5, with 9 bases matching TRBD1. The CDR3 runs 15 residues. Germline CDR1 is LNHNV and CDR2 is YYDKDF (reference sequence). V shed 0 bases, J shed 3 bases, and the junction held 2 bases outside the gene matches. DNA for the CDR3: TGTGCCACCAGCAGAGACGGACAGGGGAAAGAGACCCAGTACTTC. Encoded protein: CATSRDGQGKETQYF.

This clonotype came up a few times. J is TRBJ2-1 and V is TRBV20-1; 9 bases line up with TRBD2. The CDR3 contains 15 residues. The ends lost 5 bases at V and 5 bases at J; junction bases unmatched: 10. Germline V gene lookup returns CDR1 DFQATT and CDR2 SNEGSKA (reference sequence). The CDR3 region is CSAFPRGRADNEQFF. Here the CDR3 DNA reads TGCAGTGCTTTTCCCCGCGGGAGGGCCGACAATGAGCAGTTCTTC.

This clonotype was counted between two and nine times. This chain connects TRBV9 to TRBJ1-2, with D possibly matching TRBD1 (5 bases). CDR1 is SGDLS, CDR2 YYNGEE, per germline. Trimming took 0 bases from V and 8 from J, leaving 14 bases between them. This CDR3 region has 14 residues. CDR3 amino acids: CASSVAWGQEGYTF. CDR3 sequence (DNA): TGTGCCAGCAGCGTAGCCTGGGGCCAGGAGGGCTACACCTTC.